Listed below are T cell receptor beta chains from one sample, sequenced in a study of cytomegalovirus exposure and HLA in healthy donors. Only in-frame clones appear in the TCRdb table, and some are missing; sequencing was by immunoSEQ multiplex PCR. The data hold 100,000 to 150,000 clones, with roughly 74% observed a single time. Sequenced input: PBMCs. The origin of the receptors is a man aged 35 to 55 in good health and CMV-seronegative. Both conserved end residues are part of each CDR3. The D gene is left open where the match is weak. The size field is filled for only some rows; it gives once, few, many or a size class.

DNA: TGTGCCAGCAGTTACAATCGGGGTCCCAATCAGCCCCAGCATTTT; CDR3: CASSYNRGPNQPQHF; size: -; D: -; V: TRBV6-6; J: TRBJ1-5
DNA: TGTGCCAGCAGACTCGAGCCCTATGGCTACACCTTC; CDR3: CASRLEPYGYTF; size: few; D: -; V: TRBV7-2; J: TRBJ1-2
DNA: TGTGCCATACAGGTCCCGAACACCGGGGAGCTGTTTTTT; CDR3: CAIQVPNTGELFF; size: -; D: -; V: TRBV10-3; J: TRBJ2-2
DNA: TGTGCCAGCAGCCTGGGACAGGGGCAGTTCTTC; CDR3: CASSLGQGQFF; size: -; D: TRBD1; V: TRBV5-4; J: TRBJ2-1
DNA: TGTGCCAGCTCACCCGGTTCGGGGGCCAACGTCCTGACTTTC; CDR3: CASSPGSGANVLTF; size: once; D: -; V: TRBV18; J: TRBJ2-6
DNA: TGCGCCAGCAGCTCGGGGACAGGGTACACTGAAGCTTTCTTT; CDR3: CASSSGTGYTEAFF; size: -; D: TRBD1; V: TRBV5-1; J: TRBJ1-1
DNA: TGTGCCAGTAAGGAGCACCAACGGACTGAAGCTTTCTTT; CDR3: CASKEHQRTEAFF; size: -; D: -; V: TRBV19; J: TRBJ1-1
DNA: TGTGCCAGCGGCCGGGACAGGGTGTACGAGCAGTACTTC; CDR3: CASGRDRVYEQYF; size: -; D: TRBD1; V: TRBV2; J: TRBJ2-7
DNA: TGTGCCAGCAGCCCAGGTAGCAGGGGAAGGGACACTGAAGCTTTCTTT; CDR3: CASSPGSRGRDTEAFF; size: -; D: -; V: TRBV7-6; J: TRBJ1-1
DNA: TGTGCCAGCAGGAGGAGGTCTAGCGGGGGGGCAGGTGAGCAGTTCTTC; CDR3: CASRRRSSGGAGEQFF; size: -; D: TRBD2; V: TRBV2; J: TRBJ2-1
DNA: TGTGCCAGCGGACAGGATCCCTCCTCTGGGGCCAACGTCCTGACTTTC; CDR3: CASGQDPSSGANVLTF; size: -; D: TRBD1; V: TRBV28; J: TRBJ2-6
DNA: TGTGCCAGCAGTTACTCAACGGGAAACTATGGCTACACCTTC; CDR3: CASSYSTGNYGYTF; size: -; D: -; V: TRBV6-6; J: TRBJ1-2
DNA: TGTGCCAGCAGCCCAGACAGGGGACGGGAGCAGTTCTTC; CDR3: CASSPDRGREQFF; size: -; D: TRBD1; V: TRBV7-7; J: TRBJ2-1
DNA: TGTGCCAGCAGCCATGGGCCCGATCAGCCCCAGCATTTT; CDR3: CASSHGPDQPQHF; size: -; D: -; V: TRBV7-3; J: TRBJ1-5
DNA: TGCGCCCGGGGACACCCCAAGGAGACCCAGTACTTC; CDR3: CARGHPKETQYF; size: few; D: -; V: TRBV4-1; J: TRBJ2-5
DNA: TGTGCCAGCAGCCCACTCCGACAGGGCCTTAACTATGGCTACACCTTC; CDR3: CASSPLRQGLNYGYTF; size: -; D: TRBD1; V: TRBV5-4; J: TRBJ1-2
DNA: TGTGCCAGCAGTGAAGGCCGGTTAGACAATCAGCCCCAGCATTTT; CDR3: CASSEGRLDNQPQHF; size: -; D: -; V: TRBV2; J: TRBJ1-5
DNA: TGTGCCAGCAGCCGCGCGGGGACAGGGCGTGGTTACTATGGCTACACCTTC; CDR3: CASSRAGTGRGYYGYTF; size: -; D: TRBD1; V: TRBV7-9; J: TRBJ1-2
DNA: TGTGCCAGCAGTCGGGTCCGGATGCTTACCTACGAGCAGTACTTC; CDR3: CASSRVRMLTYEQYF; size: few; D: -; V: TRBV5-8; J: TRBJ2-7
DNA: TGTGCCAGCAGTGACCCGACTAGCGGGGGGCAGTATTTT; CDR3: CASSDPTSGGQYF; size: few; D: TRBD2; V: TRBV6-4; J: TRBJ2-3
DNA: TGTGCCAGCAGCTTATCCCAGGGGCTGGGTGAAAAACTGTTTTTT; CDR3: CASSLSQGLGEKLFF; size: once; D: -; V: TRBV7-2; J: TRBJ1-4
DNA: TGTGCCAGCTCACAGGAACCAACCGGGACTCCCCTGGGGCAGTACTTC; CDR3: CASSQEPTGTPLGQYF; size: once; D: -; V: TRBV18; J: TRBJ2-7
DNA: TGTGCCAGCAGCTTGGGGTCAGGTAGCAATCAGCCCCAGCATTTT; CDR3: CASSLGSGSNQPQHF; size: -; D: -; V: TRBV5-6; J: TRBJ1-5
DNA: TGTGCCAGCAGCTTGGGTCCCCCGCGGGGCGGAAACACCATATATTTT; CDR3: CASSLGPPRGGNTIYF; size: -; D: -; V: TRBV5-4; J: TRBJ1-3
DNA: TGTGCCAGCAGTTTACAGGGGACGACTCAGCCCCAGCATTTT; CDR3: CASSLQGTTQPQHF; size: few; D: -; V: TRBV27; J: TRBJ1-5
DNA: TGTGCCAGCAGCTCCCGGACAGGGCAGAGAGATACGCAGTATTTT; CDR3: CASSSRTGQRDTQYF; size: -; D: TRBD1; V: TRBV11-2; J: TRBJ2-3
DNA: TGTGCCAGCAGCCTAAAGCGGGGAGCCTACAATGAGCAGTTCTTC; CDR3: CASSLKRGAYNEQFF; size: -; D: TRBD2; V: TRBV7-8; J: TRBJ2-1
DNA: TGTGCCAGCAGCTTAGTTTCGGGACTAGCGACCGAGCAGTACTTC; CDR3: CASSLVSGLATEQYF; size: -; D: TRBD2; V: TRBV7-9; J: TRBJ2-7
DNA: TGTGCCAGCAGCTTGCCCGGGACAGGGAATTCACCCCTCCACTTT; CDR3: CASSLPGTGNSPLHF; size: few; D: TRBD1; V: TRBV5-5; J: TRBJ1-6
DNA: TGTGCCAGCAGCTTAGCGAGGGACATTGGCGAGCAGTACTTC; CDR3: CASSLARDIGEQYF; size: -; D: -; V: TRBV7-2; J: TRBJ2-7
DNA: TGTGCCAGCAGGCGGGTTGGAGATACGCAGTATTTT; CDR3: CASRRVGDTQYF; size: -; D: -; V: TRBV2; J: TRBJ2-3
DNA: TGTGCCAGCAGCGTGGCACCGGGACAGGGCTACGAGCAGTACTTC; CDR3: CASSVAPGQGYEQYF; size: -; D: TRBD1; V: TRBV9; J: TRBJ2-7
DNA: TGTGCCAGTAGTATAGATAGCGAGGGAAGCTCCTACGAGCAGTACTTC; CDR3: CASSIDSEGSSYEQYF; size: few; D: -; V: TRBV19; J: TRBJ2-7
DNA: TGTGCCAGTCGAGGGGAGACCCAGTACTTC; CDR3: CASRGETQYF; size: once; D: -; V: TRBV6-5; J: TRBJ2-5
DNA: TGTGCCAGCAGTTACATTTCTTCCTACGAGCAGTACTTC; CDR3: CASSYISSYEQYF; size: once; D: -; V: TRBV6-6; J: TRBJ2-7
DNA: TGTGCCAGCAGTCGATCCGAAGCGCAGCCCCAGCATTTT; CDR3: CASSRSEAQPQHF; size: -; D: -; V: TRBV6-5; J: TRBJ1-5
DNA: TGCGCCAGCAGCAAAGACGGGTCGAACACCGGGGAGCTGTTTTTT; CDR3: CASSKDGSNTGELFF; size: -; D: -; V: TRBV5-1; J: TRBJ2-2
DNA: TGTGCCAGCTCACCAACTAGCGGGGCATCAGAGACCCAGTACTTC; CDR3: CASSPTSGASETQYF; size: once; D: TRBD2; V: TRBV18; J: TRBJ2-5
DNA: TGTGCCAGCAGTTACCTCGAGGGGAACAGGGCCTACGAGCAGTACTTC; CDR3: CASSYLEGNRAYEQYF; size: once; D: -; V: TRBV6-6; J: TRBJ2-7
DNA: TGCGCCAGCAGCTCCAGGTCAGGGATCGGCGAGACCCAGTACTTC; CDR3: CASSSRSGIGETQYF; size: -; D: -; V: TRBV5-1; J: TRBJ2-5
DNA: TGTGCCAGCAAATCGGGTTTAGGCTACGAGCAGTACTTC; CDR3: CASKSGLGYEQYF; size: few; D: -; V: TRBV27; J: TRBJ2-7
DNA: TGTGCCACGGGGACAGGAGACTACGAGCAGTACTTC; CDR3: CATGTGDYEQYF; size: once; D: TRBD1; V: TRBV6-5; J: TRBJ2-7
DNA: TGTGCCAGCAGCCTAAGTATAGTCTTGGCCGGGGAGCTGTTTTTT; CDR3: CASSLSIVLAGELFF; size: -; D: -; V: TRBV4-2; J: TRBJ2-2